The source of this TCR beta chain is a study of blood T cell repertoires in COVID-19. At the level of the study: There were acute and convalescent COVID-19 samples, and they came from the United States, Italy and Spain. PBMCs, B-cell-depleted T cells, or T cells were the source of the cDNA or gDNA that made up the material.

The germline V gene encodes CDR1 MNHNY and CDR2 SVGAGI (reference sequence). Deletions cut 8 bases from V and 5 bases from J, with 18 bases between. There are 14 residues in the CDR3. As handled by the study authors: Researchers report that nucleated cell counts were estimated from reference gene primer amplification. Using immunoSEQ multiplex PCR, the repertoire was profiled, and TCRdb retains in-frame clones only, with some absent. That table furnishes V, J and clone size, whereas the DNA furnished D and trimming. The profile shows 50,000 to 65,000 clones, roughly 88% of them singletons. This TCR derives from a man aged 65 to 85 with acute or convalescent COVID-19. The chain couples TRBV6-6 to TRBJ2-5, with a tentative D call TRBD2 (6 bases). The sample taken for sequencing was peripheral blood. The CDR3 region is CASAVGRGVETQYF. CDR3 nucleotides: TGTGCCAGCGCCGTAGGGCGGGGAGTGGAGACCCAGTACTTC.